The clone carrying this T cell receptor beta chain showed up just a few times. Its antigen is unidentified. Quantitative 5'-RACE with molecular barcodes produced the TCR beta libraries. TCRdb re-analysed the 5' RACE reads in MiXCR, keeping a single row per CDR3 protein. The sample yields 250,000 to 350,000 distinct CDR3 sequences, 20% to 25% seen once. The data stem from a study of CD8 T cells in ankylosing spondylitis. Study observations and caveats: In peripheral blood, disease-linked CD8+ clones occurred at relatively low frequencies. Reports of some motif variants in reactive arthritis synovial fluid and blood predate this one. Blood from ankylosing spondylitis patients appeared to carry a characteristic eight-variant TCR beta motif.

Trimming took off 8 bases at V and 6 bases at J, with 19 bases between the two ends. The CDR3 is 15 residues long. Germline V CDR1 and CDR2: MNHNS, SASEGT. The chain is built from TRBV6-1 and TRBJ2-2; TRBD1 or TRBD2 may be the D gene (5 bases each). The sample taken for sequencing was blood, either unsorted or a sorted T cell fraction (not recorded which). This TCR derives from a female donor with ankylosing spondylitis or in good health (not recorded which). The CDR3 bases are TGTGCCAGCGTAGGGAGCCAGGGCAAGGCCGGGGAGCTGTTTTTT. Amino acid sequence: CASVGSQGKAGELFF.